This T cell receptor (beta chain) was captured in a study of blood T cell repertoires in COVID-19. Study context: The study drew acute and convalescent COVID-19 samples from the United States, Italy and Spain. PBMCs, B-cell-depleted T cells, or T cells provided the cDNA or gDNA that made up the material.

This clone was picked up one time. Germline trimming cut 1 base from V and 9 bases from J; bases unmatched to any gene: 6. CDR3 length equals 15 residues. Germline V gives CDR1 LGHNA, CDR2 YSLEER. In the source study's methods: Amplification of reference gene primers was used by the study to estimate nucleated cell counts. Only in-frame clones appear in the TCRdb table, and some are missing; sequencing was by immunoSEQ multiplex PCR. D and trimming come from the DNA, and the V and J calls and clone size come from that table. This table holds under 300,000 clones, roughly 84% found once. The TCR comes from a middle-aged man who had recovered from COVID-19. The V gene is TRBV4-3, the J gene TRBJ2-1; 10 bases align to TRBD1. The sample taken for sequencing was peripheral blood. CDR3 region: CASSQAGTGVVEQFF. The CDR3 nucleotides read TGCGCCAGCAGCCAAGCCGGGACAGGGGTGGTTGAGCAGTTCTTC.